Sequencing of this T cell receptor (beta chain) was carried out in a study of human T cells and chemical hapten exposure (dated by TCRdb to the early 2020s). At the level of the whole study: For sensitization, 2% DPC in acetone was applied to an approximately 2 cm by approximately 2 cm area of upper inner arm skin. This study followed changes in the peripheral blood TCR repertoire in vivo during primary and secondary sensitization of alopecia patients to the hapten diphenylcyclopropenone (DPC). The mostly female patient cohort included alopecia areata with under or over 50% scalp involvement, alopecia totalis and alopecia universalis. Libraries were pooled for sequencing, and per-sample TCR yields varied mainly because of small differences in library volumes within the pool. Blood samples were taken from patients before sensitization (week 0) and at 2, 6 and about 24 weeks after DPC sensitization. Patients additionally received weekly therapeutic DPC doses to the scalp throughout the roughly 25-week study period. Patch testing was done on the upper back using Finn chambers containing 0.01% DPC, and results were scored after 6 days according to International Contact Dermatitis Research Group standards. For TCR sequencing, blood came from some 31 alopecia patients at anywhere from one to four time points (pre-sensitization, 2, 6 and 24 weeks).

The CDR3 numbers 18 residues from cysteine through phenylalanine. The kept DNA is CDR3 alone, 54 bases in frame from the first base. Ends trimmed: V by 0 bases, J by 7 bases; bases unmatched to a gene: 11. Looking up the germline V gene (reference sequence) yields CDR1 SGHNT and CDR2 YYREEE. Summary of the overall study and its limitations: Patch test score was positively correlated with the number of PT1 expanded TCRs, with significance at thresholds 8, 16 and 32 but not at 4. Compared with pre-sensitization or healthy control sets, expanded TCRs formed significantly more large CDR3 similarity clusters, which is consistent with antigen-driven responses. Repeated subsampling changed both the strength of the expansion versus patch-test correlation and the threshold at which that correlation became significant. Alopecia, a presumed autoimmune disease, was present in all patients, so the immune response of the patients might differ from that of healthy individuals. No change with DPC sensitization was found in the number of TCRs above 1 in 1000 frequency, and no evidence of global repertoire structure alterations was found.

Explained via the paper, the time point label denotes: patch test 2, 6 weeks after DPC sensitization. The sample's treatment or condition, from its label and the paper: therapeutic diphenylcyclopropenone sensitization with weekly scalp DPC. At every patch-test visit, the blood draw took place before the patch test was put on. To be eligible, patients had to be aged 18 to 70, diagnosed with alopecia and judged suitable for DPC therapy, while pregnant patients were excluded. Unfractionated whole blood was collected in Tempus Blood RNA tubes, and total RNA was extracted from that blood. The library was generated by RACE. Instrument used: NextSeq 500. During library preparation, unique molecular identifiers were attached to individual cDNA molecules so that TCRs could be counted in a quantitative, reproducible way. For every blood RNA sample, sequencing covered both the TCR alpha and TCR beta chains. Regarding the original processing steps: Samples had a median of roughly 91,000 TCRs, with a range from 23,224 to 690,600. The Decombinator software suite was used to annotate V, J and CDR3 in the TCR reads. Every sample was subsampled to the same number of TCRs (28,000) for the PS versus PT1 abundance plots. Expanded TCRs were defined as absent before sensitization and observed at least eight times at the 2-week time point. TCRdb's own reprocessing of the public reads used fastp at Q25 and MiXCR and kept productive beta chains. Each entry is one CDR3 protein sequence, shown with its most common DNA and genes. The V and J calls here are based on TCRdb, not the publication. Present in this sample are approximately 100,000 distinct CDR3 sequences, 9% to 9.5% of which were seen just once. The top ten clones comprise over 3% of the sample.

This clonotype occurred a few times. Its antigen specificity is not known. Nothing much larger sits one base from this clone, and base qualities are not available. The source is a woman aged 35 to 49 with alopecia areata. Some clones in this sample may be carry-over from other donors' samples. Here the sequenced sample was whole blood, taken in connection with sensitization to the hapten diphenylcyclopropenone (DPC). The chain is made from TRBV5-4 and TRBJ2-2, with TRBD1 matching 11 junction bases. Here is the DNA: TGTGCCAGCAGCTTGGCTCCCGGGACAGGGGGATCGGGCGGGGAGCTGTTTTTT. Translated, this gives CASSLAPGTGGSGGELFF.